This paragraph reports one T cell receptor (beta chain). It has no known antigen specificity. The sample holds no much larger clone one base away, and base qualities are not on file. The CDR3 holds 14 amino acids from the cysteine to the phenylalanine. Solely the CDR3 DNA is kept, with 42 bases framed from the first base. From the germline V gene, CDR1 is MNHEY and CDR2 is SVGEGT. Trimming takes 3 bases from V and 3 bases from J, and the germline ends sit 11 bases apart. This entry is derived from a study of blood T cell repertoires in COVID-19 (dated by TCRdb to 2020 to 2022). Turning to the overall study: Collaborator samples came from the United States, Italy and Spain and covered acute and convalescent phases of COVID-19. Sample metadata almost always included a de-identified subject ID, COVID-19 status, age in years and sex. The prospective study material was composed of cDNA or gDNA derived from T cells, B-cell-depleted T cells, or PBMCs. The samples were drawn from two sources: the first 160 participants of the ongoing ImmuneRACE study, and 1,000 to 1,500 subjects contributed by 6 global collaborators. Subjects who had been exposed to COVID-19, were actively infected with it, or had recovered from it provided the deeply sampled blood TCRbeta repertoires that made up the dataset. A freely available public database, intended as a resource for researchers studying the immune response to SARS-CoV-2, is where the repertoires were released. Where HLA class I and class II types were available, the types were taken from metadata supplied by the sample provider, not from assay-based typing. Study-wide findings and limitations: The quantity of clinical and demographic metadata differed by source and by participant and was supplied without curation.

The collaborating institutions used their own protocols to collect whole blood in K2EDTA tubes. Collaborator samples were shipped for TCRbeta analysis as frozen whole blood, isolated PBMCs, or DNA extracted from either sample type. TCRbeta CDR3 regions were amplified from genomic DNA by means of the immunoSEQ Assay, a bias-controlled multiplex PCR. The paper's data handling went like this. Nucleated cell counts per sample were estimated from amplification of reference gene primers within the assay. Sequence reads were collapsed and filtered to measure the absolute abundance of every unique TCRbeta CDR3 rearrangement. For each sample, productive Simpson clonality was calculated as the square root of Simpson's diversity index across productive rearrangements. TCRdb stores this immuneACCESS table with in-frame sequences only. Part of the clones is absent; in the studies checked, under half of the shortfall reflects unresolved V genes, and no reason is known for the rest. For V, J and clone size, that table is used; D and trimming come from the DNA. This sample gives tens of thousands of clones in total; 75% to 90% of them show up just once. Of the sample, roughly 0.37% is held by the ten largest clones.

The chain uses TRBV6-2 or TRBV6-3 and TRBJ1-2, with TRBD1 tentatively as D gene (6 bases match). The receptor was derived from a human donor in a cohort sampled during active COVID-19. Input material: peripheral blood. The encoded CDR3 is CASSYSTGDYGYTF. The base sequence is TGTGCCAGCAGTTATTCGACAGGAGACTATGGCTACACCTTC.